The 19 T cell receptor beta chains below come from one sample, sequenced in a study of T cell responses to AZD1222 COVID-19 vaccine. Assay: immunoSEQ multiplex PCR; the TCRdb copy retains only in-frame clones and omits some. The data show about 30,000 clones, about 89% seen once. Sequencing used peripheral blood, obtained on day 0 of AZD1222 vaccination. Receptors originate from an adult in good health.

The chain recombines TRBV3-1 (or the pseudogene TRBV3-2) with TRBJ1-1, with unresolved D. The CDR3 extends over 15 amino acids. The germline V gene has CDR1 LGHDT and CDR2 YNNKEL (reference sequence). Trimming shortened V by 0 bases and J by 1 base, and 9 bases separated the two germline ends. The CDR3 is CASSQDRVGNTEAFF. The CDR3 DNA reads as TGTGCCAGCAGCCAAGATAGGGTGGGGAACACTGAAGCTTTCTTT.

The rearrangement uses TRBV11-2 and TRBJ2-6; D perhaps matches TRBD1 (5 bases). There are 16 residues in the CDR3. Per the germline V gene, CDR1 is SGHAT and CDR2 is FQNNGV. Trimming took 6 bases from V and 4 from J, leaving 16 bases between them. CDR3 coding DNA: TGTGCCAGCAGTGAATTCAGGGTCGCCGGGGCCAACGTCCTGACTTTC. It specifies CASSEFRVAGANVLTF.

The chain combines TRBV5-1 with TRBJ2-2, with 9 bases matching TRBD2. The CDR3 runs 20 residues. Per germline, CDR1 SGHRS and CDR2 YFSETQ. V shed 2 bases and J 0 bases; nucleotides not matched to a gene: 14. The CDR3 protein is CASSFPSSGDLSTNTGELFF. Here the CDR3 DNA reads TGCGCCAGCAGCTTTCCTTCTAGCGGGGACCTTAGTACGAACACCGGGGAGCTGTTTTTT.

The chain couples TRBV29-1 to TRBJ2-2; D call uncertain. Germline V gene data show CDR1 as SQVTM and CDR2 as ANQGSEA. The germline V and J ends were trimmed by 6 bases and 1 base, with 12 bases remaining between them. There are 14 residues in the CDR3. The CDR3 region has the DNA TGCAGCGTCGCTAACCTACTGAACACCGGGGAGCTGTTTTTT. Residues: CSVANLLNTGELFF.

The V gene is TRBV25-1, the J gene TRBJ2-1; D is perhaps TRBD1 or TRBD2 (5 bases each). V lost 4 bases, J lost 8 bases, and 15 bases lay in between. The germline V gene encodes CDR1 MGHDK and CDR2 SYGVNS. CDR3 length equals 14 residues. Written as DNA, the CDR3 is TGTGCCAGCAGTGGAGCGGAGATGGGGGATGAGCAGTTCTTC. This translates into CASSGAEMGDEQFF. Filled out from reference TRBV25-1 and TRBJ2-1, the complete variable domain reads EADIYQTPRYLVIGTGKKITLECSQTMGHDKMYWYQQDPGMELHLIHYSYGVNSTEKGDLSSESTVSRIRTEHFPLTLESARPSHTSQYLCASSGAEMGDEQFFGPGTRLTVL.

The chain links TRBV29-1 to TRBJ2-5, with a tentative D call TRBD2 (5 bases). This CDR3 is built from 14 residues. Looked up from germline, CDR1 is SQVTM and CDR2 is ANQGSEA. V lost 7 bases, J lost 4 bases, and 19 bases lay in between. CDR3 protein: CSGGARARAETQYF. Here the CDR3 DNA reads TGCAGCGGAGGTGCGAGGGCCCGGGCAGAGACCCAGTACTTC.

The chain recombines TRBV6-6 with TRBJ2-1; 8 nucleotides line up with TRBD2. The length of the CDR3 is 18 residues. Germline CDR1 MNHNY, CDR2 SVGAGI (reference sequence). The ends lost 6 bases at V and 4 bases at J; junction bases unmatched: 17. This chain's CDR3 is CASSRRESGGYSYNEQFF. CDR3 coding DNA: TGTGCCAGCAGCCGACGAGAGAGCGGGGGATACTCGTACAATGAGCAGTTCTTC.

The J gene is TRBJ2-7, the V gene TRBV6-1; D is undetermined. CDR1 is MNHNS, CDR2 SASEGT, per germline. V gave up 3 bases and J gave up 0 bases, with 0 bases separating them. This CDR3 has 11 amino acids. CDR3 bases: TGTGCCAGCAGTGACTCCTACGAGCAGTACTTC. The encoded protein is CASSDSYEQYF.

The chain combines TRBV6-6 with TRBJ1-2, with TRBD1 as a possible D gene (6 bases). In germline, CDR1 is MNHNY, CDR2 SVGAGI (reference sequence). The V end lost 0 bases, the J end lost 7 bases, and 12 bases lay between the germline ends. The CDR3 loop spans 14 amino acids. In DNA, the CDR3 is TGTGCCAGCAGTTACTCGACGAAGGGGGGTGGCTACACCTTC. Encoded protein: CASSYSTKGGGYTF.

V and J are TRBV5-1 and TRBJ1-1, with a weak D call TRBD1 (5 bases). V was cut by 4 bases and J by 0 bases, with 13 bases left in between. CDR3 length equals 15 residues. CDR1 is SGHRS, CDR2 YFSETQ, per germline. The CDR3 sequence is CASSPGNRMNTEAFF. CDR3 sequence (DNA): TGCGCCAGCAGCCCTGGAAACAGGATGAACACTGAAGCTTTCTTT.

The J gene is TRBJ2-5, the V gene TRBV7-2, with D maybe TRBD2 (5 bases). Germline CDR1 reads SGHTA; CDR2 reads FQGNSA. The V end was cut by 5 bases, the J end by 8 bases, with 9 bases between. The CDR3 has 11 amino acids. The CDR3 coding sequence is TGTGCCAGCAGCCAAGCGGAAACCCAGTACTTC. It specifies CASSQAETQYF.

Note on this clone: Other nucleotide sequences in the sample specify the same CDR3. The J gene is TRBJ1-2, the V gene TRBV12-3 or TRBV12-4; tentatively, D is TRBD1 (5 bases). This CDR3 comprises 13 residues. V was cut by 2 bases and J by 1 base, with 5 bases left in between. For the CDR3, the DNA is TGTGCCAGCAGTTTACAGGGTAACTATGGCTACACCTTC. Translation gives CASSLQGNYGYTF.

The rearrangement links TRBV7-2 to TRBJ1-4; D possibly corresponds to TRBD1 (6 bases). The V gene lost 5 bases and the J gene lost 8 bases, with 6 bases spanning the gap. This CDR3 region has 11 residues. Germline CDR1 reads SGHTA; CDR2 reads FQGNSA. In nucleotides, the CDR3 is TGTGCCAGCAGCCAGGGGGAAAAACTGTTTTTT. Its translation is CASSQGEKLFF.

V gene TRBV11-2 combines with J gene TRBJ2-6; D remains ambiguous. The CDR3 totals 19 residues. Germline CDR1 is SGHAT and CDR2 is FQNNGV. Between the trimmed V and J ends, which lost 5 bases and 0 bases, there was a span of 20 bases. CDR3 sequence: CASSHQTPSGASGANVLTF. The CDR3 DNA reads TGTGCCAGCAGCCACCAAACGCCGTCAGGAGCCTCTGGGGCCAACGTCCTGACTTTC.

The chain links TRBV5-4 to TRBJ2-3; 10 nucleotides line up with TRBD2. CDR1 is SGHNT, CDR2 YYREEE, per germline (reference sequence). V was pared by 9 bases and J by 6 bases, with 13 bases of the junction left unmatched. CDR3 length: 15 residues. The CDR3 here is CATKTSGSPGDTQYF. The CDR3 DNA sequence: TGTGCCACCAAGACTAGCGGGTCCCCCGGGGATACGCAGTATTTT.

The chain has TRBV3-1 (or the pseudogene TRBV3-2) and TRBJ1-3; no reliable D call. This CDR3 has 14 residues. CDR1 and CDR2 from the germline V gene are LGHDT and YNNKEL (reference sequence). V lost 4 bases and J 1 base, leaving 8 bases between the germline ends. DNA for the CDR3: TGTGCCAGCAGCCTCGGCGAATCTGGAAACACCATATATTTT. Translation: CASSLGESGNTIYF.

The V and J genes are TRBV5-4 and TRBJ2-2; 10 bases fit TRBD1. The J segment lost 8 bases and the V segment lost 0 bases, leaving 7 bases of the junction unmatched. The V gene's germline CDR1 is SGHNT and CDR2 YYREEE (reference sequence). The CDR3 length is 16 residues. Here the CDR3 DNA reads TGTGCCAGCAGCTTGGTTGGGGACAGGGGAATGGGGGAGCTGTTTTTT. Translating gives CASSLVGDRGMGELFF.

In nucleotides, the CDR3 is TGCGCCAGCAGCTTGGACGGATCTCAATATGGCTACACCTTC. Translated, it gives CASSLDGSQYGYTF. This chain links TRBV5-1 with TRBJ1-2; D unresolved. Germline V lookup: CDR1 SGHRS, CDR2 YFSETQ. With 0 bases removed from V and 5 bases from J, the gap between germline ends came to 11 bases. This CDR3 contains 14 residues.

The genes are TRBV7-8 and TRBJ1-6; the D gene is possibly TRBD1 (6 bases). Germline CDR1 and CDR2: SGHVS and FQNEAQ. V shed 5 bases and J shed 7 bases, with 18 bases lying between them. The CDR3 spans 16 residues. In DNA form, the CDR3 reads TGTGCCAGCAGCGTAAACAGGGTTTCGGGCAATTCACCCCTCCACTTT. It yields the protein CASSVNRVSGNSPLHF.